These 23 T cell receptor beta chains were sequenced from one sample in a study of CD8 T cells in Susac syndrome. RNA amounts of roughly 0.45 to 1 ug underwent reverse transcription with random hexamers. TCRdb reanalysed the immunoSEQ multiplex PCR reads using MiXCR and keeps one entry per CDR3 protein. This sample carries 150,000 to 200,000 distinct CDR3 sequences, about 93% of them seen once, and the ten largest clones take 0.095% to 0.1%. The sample taken for sequencing was CD4+ T cells from PBMCs. Every receptor here comes from a human donor with Susac syndrome.

V usage is TRBV20-1 and J usage is TRBJ1-2; D gene ambiguous. The V end lost 0 bases, the J end lost 6 bases, and 11 bases lay between the germline ends. Looked up from germline, CDR1 is DFQATT and CDR2 is SNEGSKA (reference sequence). The CDR3 is 13 residues long. The DNA of the CDR3 is TGCAGTGCTAGAGATGACCCGTCCCATGGCTACACCTTC. It translates to CSARDDPSHGYTF.

The rearrangement links TRBV19 to TRBJ2-7, with D possibly matching TRBD1 (6 bases). The CDR3 is made up of 14 amino acids. Between the trimmed V and J ends, which lost 6 bases and 2 bases, there was a span of 14 bases. Germline CDR1 reads LNHDA; CDR2 reads SQIVND (reference sequence). CDR3 sequence reads: CASSRTVGAYEQYF. DNA for the CDR3: TGTGCCAGTAGCCGGACAGTGGGGGCCTACGAGCAGTACTTC.

J is TRBJ2-7 and V is TRBV9; 8 positions agree with TRBD2. The trim removed 1 base at V and 4 bases at J, leaving 4 bases unmatched. CDR1 SGDLS and CDR2 YYNGEE come from the germline V gene. The length of the CDR3 is 14 residues. For the CDR3, the DNA is TGTGCCAGCAGCGTAAATAGCGGGAATTACGAGCAGTACTTC. Translating gives CASSVNSGNYEQYF.

The J gene is TRBJ2-2, the V gene TRBV7-7, with 8 nucleotides matching TRBD1. Germline-derived CDR1 and CDR2 are SSHAT and FNYEAQ (reference sequence). This CDR3 comprises 17 residues. J lost 5 bases, V lost 5 bases, and 13 bases had no gene match. The CDR3 sequence is CASSPNPQGARTGELFF. DNA of the CDR3: TGTGCCAGCAGCCCCAATCCTCAGGGGGCTCGTACCGGGGAGCTGTTTTTT.

The chain combines TRBV6-2 or TRBV6-3 with TRBJ2-7; 7 positions match TRBD2. The CDR3 has 15 amino acids. The J segment lost 2 bases and the V segment lost 0 bases, leaving 4 bases of the junction unmatched. Germline V gene data show CDR1 as MNHEY and CDR2 as SVGEGT. CDR3 sequence reads: CASSYSSSGPYEQYF. CDR3 in DNA: TGTGCCAGCAGTTACTCGTCTAGCGGCCCCTACGAGCAGTACTTC.

The chain links TRBV12-3 or TRBV12-4 to TRBJ2-7; a possible D gene is TRBD2 (6 bases). The CDR3 runs to 13 residues. Trimming left V 6 bases short and J 4 bases short, with 13 bases between. The CDR3 DNA is TGTGCCAGCAGGGGGGGAAGAAGATACGAGCAGTACTTC. Translation: CASRGGRRYEQYF.

The chain combines TRBV30 with TRBJ2-1; a possible D gene is TRBD1 (6 bases). V dropped 0 bases and J dropped 9 bases, with 15 bases sitting between them. The CDR3 is 14 amino acids. Germline loops: CDR1 GTSNPN, CDR2 SVGIG (reference sequence). CDR3 sequence (DNA): TGTGCCTGGAGTGTAGTGTCAGGGGATACTGAGCAGTTCTTC. Translation gives CAWSVVSGDTEQFF.

The chain joins TRBV6-2 or TRBV6-3 to TRBJ2-1; 15 positions agree with TRBD2. The V and J ends lost 0 bases and 3 bases, in that order; junction bases with no gene match: 0. The CDR3 covers 17 residues. Per the germline V gene, CDR1 is MNHEY and CDR2 is SVGEGT. Here the CDR3 reads CASSYSGLAGGYNEQFF. The DNA of the CDR3 is TGTGCCAGCAGTTACTCGGGACTAGCGGGAGGCTACAATGAGCAGTTCTTC.

V gene TRBV19 combines with J gene TRBJ2-7; weak D call: TRBD2 (6 bases). The CDR3 runs to 15 residues. Germline CDR1 LNHDA, CDR2 SQIVND (reference sequence). The germline V and J ends were trimmed by 5 bases and 4 bases, with 18 bases remaining between them. The CDR3 region has the DNA TGTGCCAGTAGTTCAGCCCACTCAGGGAGGTACGAGCAGTACTTC. It specifies CASSSAHSGRYEQYF.

There are a few counts of this clonotype. The chain is built from TRBV7-2 and TRBJ2-1; D is perhaps TRBD2 (6 bases). V was cut by 3 bases and J by 9 bases, with 6 bases left in between. The germline CDR1 and CDR2 sequences are SGHTA and FQGNSA. The CDR3 is made up of 11 amino acids. Here the CDR3 DNA reads TGTGCCAGCAGCTTGGGGGGTGAGCAGTTCTTC. This sequence encodes CASSLGGEQFF.

V gene TRBV29-1 combines with J gene TRBJ2-7; the match to TRBD2 covers 12 bases. Germline V gives CDR1 SQVTM, CDR2 ANQGSEA. The CDR3 is made up of 14 amino acids. V lost 6 bases and J lost 3; bases outside the gene matches: 6. Here the CDR3 reads CSVLLAGGLYEQYF. As DNA, the CDR3 is TGCAGCGTCTTACTAGCGGGGGGTCTCTACGAGCAGTACTTC.

The chain has TRBV5-1 and TRBJ1-5; TRBD1 might be the D (6 bases). CDR1 is SGHRS, CDR2 YFSETQ, per germline. The CDR3 has 14 residues. The germline V and J ends were trimmed by 0 bases and 5 bases, with 9 bases remaining between them. Here the CDR3 DNA reads TGCGCCAGCAGCTTGGGGACAGCTGATCAGCCCCAGCATTTT. This sequence encodes CASSLGTADQPQHF. Variable domain in full (rest from reference TRBV5-1 and TRBJ1-5): KAGVTQTPRYLIKTRGQQVTLSCSPISGHRSVSWYQQTPGQGLQFLFEYFSETQRNKGNFPGRFSGRQFSNSRSEMNVSTLELGDSALYLCASSLGTADQPQHFGDGTRLSIL.

The V and J genes are TRBV30 and TRBJ2-1; D possibly matches TRBD1 or TRBD2 (5 bases each). This CDR3 region has 14 residues. V was clipped by 0 bases and J by 8 bases, with 14 bases between them. Germline assignment: CDR1 GTSNPN and CDR2 SVGIG (reference sequence). CDR3 sequence: CAWSVRGQGDEQFF. In DNA, the CDR3 is TGTGCCTGGAGTGTACGGGGTCAGGGTGATGAGCAGTTCTTC. Based on the CDR3 plus reference TRBV30 and TRBJ2-1, the full variable domain is SQTIHQWPATLVQPVGSPLSLECTVEGTSNPNLYWYRQAAGRGLQLLFYSVGIGQISSEVPQNLSASRPQDRQFILSSKKLLLSDSGFYLCAWSVRGQGDEQFFGPGTRLTVL.

The chain combines TRBV29-1 with TRBJ1-1, with D possibly matching TRBD1 (6 bases). This CDR3 has 14 residues. Trimming took 2 bases from V and 2 from J, leaving 12 bases between them. The V gene's germline CDR1 is SQVTM and CDR2 ANQGSEA. In nucleotides, the CDR3 is TGCAGCGTTGAATTCACAGGGTCCAACACTGAAGCTTTCTTT. Its protein is CSVEFTGSNTEAFF.

A single count supports this clonotype. The chain couples TRBV19 to TRBJ1-2, with 11 bases lining up with TRBD1. Germline CDR1 LNHDA, CDR2 SQIVND (reference sequence). This CDR3 comprises 14 residues. Losses at the gene ends were 7 bases for V and 7 bases for J; bases not matched to a gene: 8. CDR3 amino acids: CASTTDRGLSGYTF. The CDR3 bases are TGTGCCAGTACCACGGACAGGGGGCTAAGTGGCTACACCTTC.

The chain employs TRBV12-3 or TRBV12-4 and TRBJ2-5, with D possibly TRBD2 on 5 matching bases. This CDR3 is 11 amino acids long. Trimming removed 9 bases from V and 4 bases from J, with 9 bases in between. This CDR3 reads CASREGETQYF. DNA for the CDR3: TGTGCCAGTCGGGAAGGAGAGACCCAGTACTTC.

This rearrangement joins TRBV13 to TRBJ2-7, with 7 bases lining up with TRBD2. The CDR3 is 15 amino acids. Per germline, CDR1 PRHDT and CDR2 FYEKMQ (reference sequence). The V gene end was trimmed by 5 bases and the J gene end by 5 bases; junction bases not matched to a gene: 12. CDR3 in amino acids: CASSPPWGGRDEQYF. CDR3 DNA sequence: TGTGCCAGCAGCCCACCTTGGGGAGGGAGAGACGAGCAGTACTTC.

Only a few counts were recorded for this clonotype. The V call is TRBV15, the J call TRBJ1-1; D perhaps matches TRBD1 (5 bases). Between the trimmed V and J ends, which lost 0 bases and 5 bases, there was a span of 10 bases. The V gene's germline CDR1 is LNHNV and CDR2 YYDKDF (reference sequence). This CDR3 comprises 14 residues. CDR3 amino acids: CATSRDKGRTEAFF. In DNA, the CDR3 is TGTGCCACCAGCAGAGATAAGGGGCGTACTGAAGCTTTCTTT.

J is TRBJ2-1 and V is TRBV29-1; 14 bases align to TRBD2. The CDR3 is 14 amino acids. Germline assignment: CDR1 SQVTM and CDR2 ANQGSEA. Unmatched junction bases numbered 5, after V lost 4 bases and J lost 9 bases. CDR3 residues: CSVGGTSGGIEQFF. In DNA form, the CDR3 reads TGCAGCGTTGGGGGGACTAGCGGGGGTATTGAGCAGTTCTTC.

The chain employs TRBV30 and TRBJ1-1; 8 bases are a match to TRBD1. The CDR3 loop spans 17 amino acids. Germline V lookup: CDR1 GTSNPN, CDR2 SVGIG (reference sequence). The V and J ends lost 3 bases and 2 bases, in that order; junction bases with no gene match: 14. This CDR3 is CAWRAGTGYPVNTEAFF. CDR3 bases: TGTGCCTGGAGGGCCGGGACAGGCTATCCCGTAAACACTGAAGCTTTCTTT.

This chain connects TRBV20-1 to TRBJ2-2, with unresolved D. The CDR3 contains 13 residues. V lost 2 bases and J 6 bases, leaving 10 bases between the germline ends. Germline values: CDR1 DFQATT, CDR2 SNEGSKA (reference sequence). In nucleotides, the CDR3 is TGCAGTGCTAGACTACCCGGTCCCGGGGAGCTGTTTTTT. Its protein is CSARLPGPGELFF.

The J gene is TRBJ1-1, the V gene TRBV11-2, with a possible D match to TRBD1 (5 bases). This CDR3 spans 14 amino acids. Looked up from germline, CDR1 is SGHAT and CDR2 is FQNNGV. The V end was cut by 1 base, the J end by 6 bases, with 12 bases between. This CDR3 reads CASSLGAWGAEAFF. CDR3 DNA: TGTGCCAGCAGCTTAGGCGCTTGGGGCGCTGAAGCTTTCTTT.

The genes are TRBV20-1 and TRBJ2-3; 8 bases map to TRBD1. In germline, CDR1 is DFQATT, CDR2 SNEGSKA (reference sequence). This CDR3 comprises 15 residues. V lost 0 bases, J lost 4 bases, and 6 bases stayed unmatched. CDR3 protein: CSARDRTGTSDTQYF. The CDR3 region has the DNA TGCAGTGCTAGAGATAGGACAGGGACCTCAGATACGCAGTATTTT.